The present entry profiles one TCR beta chain with its context. Its antigen is not identified. TCR beta CDR3 amplification used RNA transcripts. Scientists carried out first-round RT-PCR using HTBI primers and then a second-round multiplex PCR. TCRdb processed the multiplex PCR reads anew with MiXCR; each CDR3 protein has one entry. The sample has around 1,000,000 distinct CDR3 sequences; roughly 35% are singletons. The sample originates from a study of Graves' ophthalmopathy and Graves' hyperthyroidism. Looking at the study overall: A follow-up of 18 months without ophthalmopathy meant that hyperthyroidism was stable.

Study-level results: Using a 13-signature model, the authors split ophthalmopathy from stable hyperthyroidism, with 85% to 90% sensitivity and around 76% specificity. As the model predicted ophthalmopathy progression, it achieved a sensitivity of 70.59% and a specificity of approximately 72%. Blood shared most expanded thyroid clonotypes above 0.001 frequency.

Germline CDR1 LNHNV, CDR2 YYDKDF (reference sequence). V was cut by 0 bases and J by 4 bases, with 16 bases left in between. The CDR3 totals 17 residues. This clonotype was obtained from an adult man with Graves' hyperthyroidism. Sequenced material: peripheral blood or thyroid tissue (not recorded which). This chain uses TRBV15 with TRBJ1-5, with D possibly TRBD1 on 6 matching bases. This CDR3 reads CATSRDAEGGRNQPQHF. As DNA, the CDR3 is TGTGCCACCAGCAGAGATGCCGAGGGGGGACGGAATCAGCCCCAGCATTTT.